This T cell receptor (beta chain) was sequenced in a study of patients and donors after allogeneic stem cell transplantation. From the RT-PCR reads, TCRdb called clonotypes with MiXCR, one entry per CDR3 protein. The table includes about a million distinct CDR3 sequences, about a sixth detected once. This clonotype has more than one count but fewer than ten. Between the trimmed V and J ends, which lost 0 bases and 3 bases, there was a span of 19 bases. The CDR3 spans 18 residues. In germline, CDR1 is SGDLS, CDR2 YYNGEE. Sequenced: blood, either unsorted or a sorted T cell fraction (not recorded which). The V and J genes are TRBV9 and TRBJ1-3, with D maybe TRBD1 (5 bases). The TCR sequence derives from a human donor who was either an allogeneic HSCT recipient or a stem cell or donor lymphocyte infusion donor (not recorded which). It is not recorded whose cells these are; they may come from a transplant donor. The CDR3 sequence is CASSVEGGADSFGNTIYF. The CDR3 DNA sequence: TGTGCCAGCAGCGTAGAGGGTGGGGCAGACTCCTTTGGAAACACCATATATTTT.